This passage covers 22 T cell receptor beta chains from one sample sequenced in a study of T cells expressing NK-cell markers. One entry per CDR3 protein, without DNA, is what TCRdb gives after re-calling the 5' RACE reads. The listing records approximately 380,000 distinct CDR3 sequences. The sequenced sample was blood T cells: a sorted CD56 or NKG2C T cell subset, CD4+ or CD8+ T cells, or bulk PBMC T cells (not recorded which). Receptors were obtained from a man aged 18-75 years in good health.

The chain combines TRBV5-6 with TRBJ1-2; TCRdb's D call of TRBD1 is untestable without DNA. Germline CDR1 reads SGHDT; CDR2 reads YYEEEE. The length of the CDR3 is 15 residues. CDR3 residues: CASSPGWQSNYGYTF.

The genes are TRBV20-1 and TRBJ1-6. Germline-derived CDR1 and CDR2 are DFQATT and SNEGSKA (reference sequence). There are 13 residues in the CDR3. CDR3 sequence: CSAPPGGNSPLHF.

V and J are TRBV10-3 and TRBJ2-5; TCRdb reports TRBD2, a call that lacks DNA to check it against. Germline V CDR1 and CDR2: ENHRY, SYGVKD. This CDR3 has 16 residues. CDR3 in amino acids: CAISPTSGGAVETQYF.

The chain recombines TRBV10-2 with TRBJ2-7; the D gene TCRdb calls, TRBD1, cannot be checked with no DNA. Looked up from germline, CDR1 is WSHSY and CDR2 is SAAADI. The CDR3 covers 16 residues. The CDR3 spells CASRPRDRGRKYEQYF.

This chain links TRBV7-3 with TRBJ1-1; without DNA, the TCRdb call of TRBD1 cannot be checked. In germline, CDR1 is SGHTA, CDR2 FQGTGA. The CDR3 loop spans 15 amino acids. This CDR3 is CASSSGQGRFTEAFF.

The V call is TRBV20-1, the J call TRBJ1-3; with no DNA, the TCRdb D assignment of TRBD1 cannot be verified. CDR1 and CDR2 (germline): DFQATT, SNEGSKA (reference sequence). There are 14 residues in the CDR3. The CDR3 is CSARDQGTGNTIYF.

CDR3 residues: CASSLSSFYGYTF. J is TRBJ1-2 and V is TRBV7-9. The CDR3 spans 13 residues. The germline CDR1 and CDR2 sequences are SEHNR and FQNEAQ (reference sequence). Full variable domain (missing parts from reference TRBV7-9 and TRBJ1-2): DTGVSQNPRHKITKRGQNVTFRCDPISEHNRLYWYRQTLGQGPEFLTYFQNEAQLEKSRLLSDRFSAERPKGSFSTLEIQRTEQGDSAMYLCASSLSSFYGYTFGSGTRLTVV.

This chain joins TRBV2 and TRBJ1-5. There are 13 residues in the CDR3. Germline CDR1 is SNHLY and CDR2 is FYNNEI. The CDR3 sequence: CASSSGPREPQHF.

This chain joins TRBV5-1 and TRBJ2-1. The CDR3 runs 11 residues. Germline V gives CDR1 SGHRS, CDR2 YFSETQ. Here the CDR3 reads CASKLPNEQFF.

The genes are TRBV7-9 and TRBJ2-1; the TCRdb D gene call, TRBD2, has no DNA to confirm it. The germline gives CDR1 SEHNR, CDR2 FQNEAQ (reference sequence). The CDR3 consists of 17 residues. CDR3 in amino acids: CASSLSVAGGQHNEQFF.

The V call is TRBV18, the J call TRBJ1-1. There are 13 residues in the CDR3. Germline assignment: CDR1 KGHSH and CDR2 LQKENI. This chain's CDR3 is CASSPDHLVEAFF.

The V and J genes are TRBV6-5 and TRBJ1-4; TCRdb names TRBD1, which stays unverified in the absence of DNA. CDR3 length equals 14 residues. Germline lookup yields CDR1 MNHEY and CDR2 SVGAGI. CDR3 protein: CASSLDRASEKLFF.

The chain has TRBV10-3 and TRBJ2-7; lacking DNA, the TRBD2 call made by TCRdb goes unchecked. The germline V gene has CDR1 ENHRY and CDR2 SYGVKD. CDR3 length: 15 residues. This chain's CDR3 is CAISAGLAGTYEQYF.

The gene calls are TRBV2 and TRBJ2-5; TCRdb's assignment of TRBD1 cannot be checked, as there is no DNA. Germline V gene data show CDR1 as SNHLY and CDR2 as FYNNEI. The CDR3 has 15 amino acids. CDR3 sequence reads: CASRAGQGAQETQYF.

The rearrangement joins TRBV18 to TRBJ1-5; TCRdb's D call, TRBD1, is unchecked because there is no DNA. CDR1 KGHSH and CDR2 LQKENI come from the germline V gene. The CDR3 length is 15 residues. The CDR3 loop is CASSPGAGAGQPQHF.

The rearrangement uses TRBV5-1 and TRBJ2-7. The CDR3 length is 15 residues. Per germline, CDR1 SGHRS and CDR2 YFSETQ. CDR3 amino acids: CASSLDERSSYEQYF.

V usage is TRBV30 and J usage is TRBJ2-2; with no DNA, the TCRdb D assignment of TRBD1 cannot be verified. This CDR3 is 14 amino acids long. Germline V CDR1 and CDR2: GTSNPN, SVGIG (reference sequence). The CDR3 region is CAWRQRGGTGELFF.

V and J are TRBV6-1 and TRBJ2-1. The length of the CDR3 is 15 residues. Germline V gives CDR1 MNHNS, CDR2 SASEGT. Here the CDR3 reads CASSLAGVYYNEQFF.

This sequence joins TRBV2 and TRBJ2-3; there is no DNA to check the TCRdb D call of TRBD2. CDR3 length: 16 residues. Germline CDR1 and CDR2: SNHLY and FYNNEI. Here the CDR3 reads CASSRGAYTSTDTQYF.

The chain uses TRBV18 and TRBJ2-1; TCRdb selects TRBD2, and the lack of DNA leaves this call unchecked. Germline CDR1 reads KGHSH; CDR2 reads LQKENI. This CDR3 has 16 amino acids. The CDR3: CASSPTRAGTYNEQFF. Drawing the rest from reference TRBV18 and TRBJ2-1, the complete variable domain is NAGVMQNPRHLVRRRGQEARLRCSPMKGHSHVYWYRQLPEEGLKFMVYLQKENIIDESGMPKERFSAEFPKEGPSILRIQQVVRGDSAAYFCASSPTRAGTYNEQFFGPGTRLTVL.

The chain links TRBV20-1 to TRBJ2-3; as DNA is missing, the TRBD1 call by TCRdb cannot be tested. The CDR3 sequence is 14 residues long. Germline lookup yields CDR1 DFQATT and CDR2 SNEGSKA (reference sequence). CDR3 region: CSPQGDRDVDTQYF.

The V call is TRBV27, the J call TRBJ2-5; lacking DNA, the TRBD1 call made by TCRdb goes unchecked. The CDR3 contains 17 residues. CDR1 is MNHEY and CDR2 is SMNVEV in the germline V gene (reference sequence). The CDR3 region is CASSRYPPRDREETQYF.